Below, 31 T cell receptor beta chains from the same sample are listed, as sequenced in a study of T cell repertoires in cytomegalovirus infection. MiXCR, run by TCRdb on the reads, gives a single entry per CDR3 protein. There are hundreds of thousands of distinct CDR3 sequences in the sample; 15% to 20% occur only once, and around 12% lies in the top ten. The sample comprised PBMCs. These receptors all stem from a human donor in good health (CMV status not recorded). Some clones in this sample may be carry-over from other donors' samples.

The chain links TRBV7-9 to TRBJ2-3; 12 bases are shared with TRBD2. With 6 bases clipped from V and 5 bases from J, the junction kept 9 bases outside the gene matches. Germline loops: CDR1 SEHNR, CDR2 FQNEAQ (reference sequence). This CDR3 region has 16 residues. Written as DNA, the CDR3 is TGTGCCAGCAGACCCCCTAGCGGGGGGGCCGTAGATACGCAGTATTTT. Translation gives CASRPPSGGAVDTQYF.

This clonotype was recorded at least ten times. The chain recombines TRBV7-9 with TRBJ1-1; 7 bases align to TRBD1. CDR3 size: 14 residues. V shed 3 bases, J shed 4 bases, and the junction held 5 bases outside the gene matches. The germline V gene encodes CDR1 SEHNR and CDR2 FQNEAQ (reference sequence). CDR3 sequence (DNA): TGTGCCAGCAGCTTTGGACAGGAGGGCACTGAAGCTTTCTTT. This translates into CASSFGQEGTEAFF.

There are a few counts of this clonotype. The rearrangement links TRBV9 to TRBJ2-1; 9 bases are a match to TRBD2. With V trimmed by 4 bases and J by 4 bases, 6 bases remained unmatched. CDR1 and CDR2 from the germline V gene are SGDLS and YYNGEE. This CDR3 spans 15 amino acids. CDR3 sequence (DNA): TGTGCCAGCAGCTGGGGCGGGGGGGCTTACAATGAGCAGTTCTTC. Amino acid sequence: CASSWGGGAYNEQFF.

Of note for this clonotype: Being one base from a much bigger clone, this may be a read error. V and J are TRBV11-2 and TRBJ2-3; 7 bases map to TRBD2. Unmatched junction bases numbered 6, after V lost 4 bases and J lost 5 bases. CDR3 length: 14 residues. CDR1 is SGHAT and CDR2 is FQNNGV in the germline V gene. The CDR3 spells CASSSSTSLDTQYF. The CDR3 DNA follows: TGTGCCAGCAGCTCCTCGACTAGCCTAGATACGCAGTATTTT.

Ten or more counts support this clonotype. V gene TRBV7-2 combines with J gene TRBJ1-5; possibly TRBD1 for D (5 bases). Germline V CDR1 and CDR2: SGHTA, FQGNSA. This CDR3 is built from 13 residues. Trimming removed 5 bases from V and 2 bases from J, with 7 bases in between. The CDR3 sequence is CASSTTGNQPQHF. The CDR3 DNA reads TGTGCCAGCAGCACGACAGGCAATCAGCCCCAGCATTTT.

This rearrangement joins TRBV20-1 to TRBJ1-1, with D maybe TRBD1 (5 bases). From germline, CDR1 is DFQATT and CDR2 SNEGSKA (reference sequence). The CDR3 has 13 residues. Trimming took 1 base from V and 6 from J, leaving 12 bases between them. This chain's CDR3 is CSARGGGAAEAFF. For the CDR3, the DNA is TGCAGTGCTAGAGGGGGCGGGGCCGCTGAAGCTTTCTTT.

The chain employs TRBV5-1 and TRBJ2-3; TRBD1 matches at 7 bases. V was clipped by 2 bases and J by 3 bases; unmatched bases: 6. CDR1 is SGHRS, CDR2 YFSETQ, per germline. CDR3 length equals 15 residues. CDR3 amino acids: CASSFPGQPTDTQYF. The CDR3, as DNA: TGCGCCAGCAGCTTTCCGGGACAGCCAACAGATACGCAGTATTTT.

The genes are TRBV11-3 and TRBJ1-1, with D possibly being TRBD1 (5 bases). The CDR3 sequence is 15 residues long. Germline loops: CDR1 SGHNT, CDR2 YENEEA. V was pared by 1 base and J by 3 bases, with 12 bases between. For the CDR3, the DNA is TGTGCCAGCAGCTTAGGCTCTGGGGCGGACACTGAAGCTTTCTTT. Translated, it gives CASSLGSGADTEAFF.

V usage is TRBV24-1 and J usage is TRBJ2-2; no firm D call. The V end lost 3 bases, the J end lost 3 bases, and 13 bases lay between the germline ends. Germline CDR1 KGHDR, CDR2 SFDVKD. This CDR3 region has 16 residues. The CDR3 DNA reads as TGTGCCACCAGTGATGACGTAGGCAGTTACACCGGGGAGCTGTTTTTT. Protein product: CATSDDVGSYTGELFF.

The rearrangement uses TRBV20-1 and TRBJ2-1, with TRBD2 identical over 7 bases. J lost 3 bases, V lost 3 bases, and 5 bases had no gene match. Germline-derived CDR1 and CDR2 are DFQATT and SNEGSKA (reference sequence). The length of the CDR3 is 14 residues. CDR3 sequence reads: CSASGGGDYNEQFF. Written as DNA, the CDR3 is TGCAGTGCTAGTGGCGGGGGAGACTACAATGAGCAGTTCTTC.

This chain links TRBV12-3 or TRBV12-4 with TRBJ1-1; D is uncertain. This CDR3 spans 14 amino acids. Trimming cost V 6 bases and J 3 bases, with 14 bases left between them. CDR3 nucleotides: TGTGCCAGCAGCCCCCCGGGGTTGGACACTGAAGCTTTCTTT. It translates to CASSPPGLDTEAFF.

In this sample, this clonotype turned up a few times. CDR3: CSAPWGGLYEQYF. CDR3 bases: TGCAGTGCTCCCTGGGGGGGCCTGTACGAGCAGTACTTC. This sequence joins TRBV20-1 and TRBJ2-7, with D possibly matching TRBD2 (7 bases). The CDR3 is 13 amino acids. Trimming shortened V by 5 bases and J by 4 bases, and 15 bases separated the two germline ends. CDR1 and CDR2 (germline): DFQATT, SNEGSKA (reference sequence).

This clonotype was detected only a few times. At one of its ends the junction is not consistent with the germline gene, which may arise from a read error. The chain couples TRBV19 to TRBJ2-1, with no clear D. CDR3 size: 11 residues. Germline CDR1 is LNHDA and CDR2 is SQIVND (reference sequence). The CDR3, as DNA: TGTGCCAGTAGTATAGATGGGGTTGAAATCTTC. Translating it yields CASSIDGVEIF.

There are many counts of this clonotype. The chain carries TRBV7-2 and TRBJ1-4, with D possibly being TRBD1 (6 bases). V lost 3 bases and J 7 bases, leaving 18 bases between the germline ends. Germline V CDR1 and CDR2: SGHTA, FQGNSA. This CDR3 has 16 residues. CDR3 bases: TGTGCCAGCAGCTTCGCTCCGGGACAAACCCGTGAAAAACTGTTTTTT. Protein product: CASSFAPGQTREKLFF.

The CDR3 sequence is CASSLLGGVLSSYEQYF. As DNA, the CDR3 is TGCGCCAGCAGCTTGCTCGGGGGGGTCCTAAGCTCCTACGAGCAGTACTTC. This rearrangement joins TRBV5-1 to TRBJ2-7, with 8 bases identical to TRBD2. The CDR3 is 17 amino acids. CDR1 is SGHRS, CDR2 YFSETQ, per germline. The trim removed 1 base at V and 0 bases at J, leaving 9 bases unmatched.

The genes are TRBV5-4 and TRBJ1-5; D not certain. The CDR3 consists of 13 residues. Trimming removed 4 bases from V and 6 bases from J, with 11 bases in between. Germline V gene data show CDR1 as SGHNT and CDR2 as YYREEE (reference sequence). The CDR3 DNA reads TGTGCCAGCAGCCCCGGTCGGGGTCAGCCCCAGCATTTT. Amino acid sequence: CASSPGRGQPQHF.

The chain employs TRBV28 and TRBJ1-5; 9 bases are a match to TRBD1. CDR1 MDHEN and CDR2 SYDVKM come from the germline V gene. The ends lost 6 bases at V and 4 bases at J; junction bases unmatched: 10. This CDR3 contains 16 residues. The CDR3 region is CASRTTGTGWNQPQHF. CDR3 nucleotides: TGTGCCAGCAGGACAACCGGGACAGGGTGGAATCAGCCCCAGCATTTT.

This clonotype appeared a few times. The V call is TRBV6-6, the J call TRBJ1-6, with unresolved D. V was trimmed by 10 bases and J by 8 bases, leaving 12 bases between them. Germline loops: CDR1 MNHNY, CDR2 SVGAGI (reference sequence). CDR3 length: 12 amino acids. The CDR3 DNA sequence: TGTGCCACCTCGGACCGCTATTCACCCCTCCACTTT. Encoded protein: CATSDRYSPLHF.

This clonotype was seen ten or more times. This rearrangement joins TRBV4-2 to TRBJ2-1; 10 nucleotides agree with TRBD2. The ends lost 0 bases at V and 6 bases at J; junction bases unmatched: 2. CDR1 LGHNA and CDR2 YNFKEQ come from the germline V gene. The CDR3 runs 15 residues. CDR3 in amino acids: CASSQEASGGNEQFF. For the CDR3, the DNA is TGTGCCAGCAGCCAAGAGGCTAGCGGGGGCAATGAGCAGTTCTTC.

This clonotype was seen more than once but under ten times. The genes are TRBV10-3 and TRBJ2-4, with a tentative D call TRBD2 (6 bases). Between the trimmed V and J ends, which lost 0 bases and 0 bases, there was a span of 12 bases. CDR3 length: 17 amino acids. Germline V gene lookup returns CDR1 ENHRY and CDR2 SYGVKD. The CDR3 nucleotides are TGTGCCATCAGTGAGTCGTCCGGGGGAATAGCCAAAAACATTCAGTACTTC. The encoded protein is CAISESSGGIAKNIQYF.

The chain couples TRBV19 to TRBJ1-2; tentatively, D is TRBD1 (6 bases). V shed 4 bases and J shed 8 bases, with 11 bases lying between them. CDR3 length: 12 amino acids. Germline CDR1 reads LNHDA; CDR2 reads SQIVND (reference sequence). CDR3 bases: TGTGCCAGTAGTACTTACAGGGAAGGCTACACCTTC. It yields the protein CASSTYREGYTF.

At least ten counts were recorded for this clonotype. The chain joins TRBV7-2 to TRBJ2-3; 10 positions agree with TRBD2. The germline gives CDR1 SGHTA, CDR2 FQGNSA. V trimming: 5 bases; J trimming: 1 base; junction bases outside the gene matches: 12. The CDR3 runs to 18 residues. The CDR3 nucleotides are TGTGCCAGCAGCGAAGTGCTTATTAGCGGGGGGCGCACAGATACGCAGTATTTT. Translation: CASSEVLISGGRTDTQYF.

This chain's CDR3 is CSARDSPDETQYF. The CDR3 bases are TGCAGTGCTAGAGATTCCCCGGATGAGACCCAGTACTTC. The rearrangement uses TRBV20-1 and TRBJ2-5; D gene unclear. Trimming stripped 0 bases from V and 5 bases from J, with 10 bases between. There are 13 residues in the CDR3. The germline gives CDR1 DFQATT, CDR2 SNEGSKA (reference sequence).

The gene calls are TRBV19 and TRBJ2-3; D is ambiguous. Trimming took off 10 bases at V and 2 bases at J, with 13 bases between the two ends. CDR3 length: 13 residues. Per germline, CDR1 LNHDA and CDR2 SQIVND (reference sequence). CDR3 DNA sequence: TGTGCCACCCTTGGGGTGAACACAGATACGCAGTATTTT. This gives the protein CATLGVNTDTQYF.

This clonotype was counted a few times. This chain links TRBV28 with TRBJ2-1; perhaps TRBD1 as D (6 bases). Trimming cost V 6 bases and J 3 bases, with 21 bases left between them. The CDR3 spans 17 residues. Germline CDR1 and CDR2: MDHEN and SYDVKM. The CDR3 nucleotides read TGTGCCAGCAGCTACGCCCGCCTCAGGGACATCTACAATGAGCAGTTCTTC. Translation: CASSYARLRDIYNEQFF.

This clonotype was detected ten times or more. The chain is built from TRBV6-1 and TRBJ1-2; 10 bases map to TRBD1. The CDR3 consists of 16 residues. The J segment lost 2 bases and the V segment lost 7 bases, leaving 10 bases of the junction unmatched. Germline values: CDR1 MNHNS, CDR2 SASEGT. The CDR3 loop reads CASTRDRGDQNYGYTF. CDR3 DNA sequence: TGTGCCAGCACCCGGGACAGGGGAGATCAAAACTATGGCTACACCTTC.

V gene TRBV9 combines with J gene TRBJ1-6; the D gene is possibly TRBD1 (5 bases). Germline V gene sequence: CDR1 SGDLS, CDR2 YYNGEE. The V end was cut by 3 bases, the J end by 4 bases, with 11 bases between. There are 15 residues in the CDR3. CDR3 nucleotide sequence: TGTGCCAGCAGCGGAGGACAATCGTATAATTCACCCCTCCACTTT. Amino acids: CASSGGQSYNSPLHF.

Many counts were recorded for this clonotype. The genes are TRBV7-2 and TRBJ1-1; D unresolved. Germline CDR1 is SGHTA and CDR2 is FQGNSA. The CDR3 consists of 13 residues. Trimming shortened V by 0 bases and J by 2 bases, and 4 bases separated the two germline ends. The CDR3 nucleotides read TGTGCCAGCAGCTTAGCGCATAACACTGAAGCTTTCTTT. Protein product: CASSLAHNTEAFF.

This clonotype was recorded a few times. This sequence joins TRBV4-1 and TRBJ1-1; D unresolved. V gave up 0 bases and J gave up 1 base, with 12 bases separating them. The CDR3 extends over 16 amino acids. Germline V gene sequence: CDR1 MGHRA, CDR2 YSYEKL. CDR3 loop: CASSQDVGEANTEAFF. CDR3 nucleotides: TGCGCCAGCAGCCAAGATGTTGGGGAGGCGAACACTGAAGCTTTCTTT.

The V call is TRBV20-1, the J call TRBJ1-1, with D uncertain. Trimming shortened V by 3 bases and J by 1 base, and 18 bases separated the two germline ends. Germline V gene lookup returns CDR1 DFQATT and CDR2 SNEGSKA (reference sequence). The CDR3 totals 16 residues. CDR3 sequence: CSASIDPFGSNTEAFF. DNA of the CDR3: TGCAGTGCTAGCATTGATCCGTTTGGGTCGAACACTGAAGCTTTCTTT.

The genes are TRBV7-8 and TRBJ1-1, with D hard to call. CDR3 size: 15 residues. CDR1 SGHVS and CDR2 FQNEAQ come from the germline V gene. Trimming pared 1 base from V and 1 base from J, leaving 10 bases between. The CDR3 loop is CASSLGPEGNTEAFF. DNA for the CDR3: TGTGCCAGCAGCTTAGGGCCGGAGGGGAACACTGAAGCTTTCTTT. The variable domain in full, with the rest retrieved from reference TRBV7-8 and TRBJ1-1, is GAGVSQSPRYKVAKRGQDVALRCDPISGHVSLFWYQQALGQGPEFLTYFQNEAQLDKSGLPSDRFFAERPEGSVSTLKIQRTQQEDSAVYLCASSLGPEGNTEAFFGQGTRLTVV.